These 5 T cell receptor beta chains share one sample of origin, sequenced in a study of PD-L1 blockade in urothelial cancer. Some clones are missing from TCRdb's copy, which holds only in-frame ones; the method was immunoSEQ multiplex PCR. The table records over 40,000 clones, about 85% of them present only once. Time point of the sample: peripheral blood 6 weeks after treatment start. The sequencing here drew on PBMCs, taken around atezolizumab (anti-PD-L1) treatment. The receptors originated from a man in his 70s with urothelial cancer.

This chain uses TRBV5-1 with TRBJ1-2; TRBD1 matches 8 bases. The CDR3 has 15 residues. With 6 bases clipped from V and 3 bases from J, the junction kept 10 bases outside the gene matches. Germline CDR1 reads SGHRS; CDR2 reads YFSETQ. The CDR3 sequence: CASKDLTGVDYGYTF. As DNA, the CDR3 is TGCGCCAGCAAGGACTTGACAGGGGTTGACTATGGCTACACCTTC. The whole variable domain, filled in from reference TRBV5-1 and TRBJ1-2, reads KAGVTQTPRYLIKTRGQQVTLSCSPISGHRSVSWYQQTPGQGLQFLFEYFSETQRNKGNFPGRFSGRQFSNSRSEMNVSTLELGDSALYLCASKDLTGVDYGYTFGSGTRLTVV.

The rearrangement joins TRBV19 to TRBJ2-1; possible D gene TRBD2, 6 bases. The CDR3 is 14 residues long. CDR1 is LNHDA, CDR2 SQIVND, per germline (reference sequence). V lost 3 bases, J lost 3 bases, and 9 bases lay in between. This chain's CDR3 is CASSMGGNYNEQFF. The CDR3 DNA is TGTGCCAGTAGTATGGGCGGGAACTACAATGAGCAGTTCTTC.

This clone was detected a few times. The chain uses TRBV9 and TRBJ2-3; TRBD1 might be the D (5 bases). The V end was cut by 4 bases, the J end by 3 bases, with 6 bases between. The CDR3 length is 12 residues. Germline values: CDR1 SGDLS, CDR2 YYNGEE. In DNA, the CDR3 is TGTGCCAGCAGCTACAGGACAGATACGCAGTATTTT. Translation gives CASSYRTDTQYF.

The chain is built from TRBV30 and TRBJ2-4, with 8 positions matching TRBD1. V dropped 5 bases and J dropped 9; count of bases not matched to a gene: 6. CDR1 GTSNPN and CDR2 SVGIG come from the germline V gene (reference sequence). CDR3 length: 12 amino acids. The CDR3 coding sequence is TGTGCCTGGCAGGGGGCAGAGGGCATTCAGTACTTC. Its translation: CAWQGAEGIQYF.

The CDR3 loop is CASTLTSSYNEQFF. CDR3 nucleotides: TGTGCCAGCACCCTGACTAGCTCCTACAATGAGCAGTTCTTC. V and J are TRBV2 and TRBJ2-1; a possible D gene is TRBD2 (6 bases). Between the trimmed V and J ends, which lost 7 bases and 0 bases, there was a span of 10 bases. The V gene's germline CDR1 is SNHLY and CDR2 FYNNEI. This CDR3 is built from 14 residues.